This T cell receptor (beta chain) emerged from a study of identifying expanded T cells in peripheral blood. The CDR3 runs to 15 residues. From germline, CDR1 is KGHSH and CDR2 LQKENI. J lost 2 bases, V lost 1 base, and 2 bases had no gene match. Remarks on this clone: Its antigen is not identified.

Study results and caveats: Technical replicates showed 0.9 to 1.5 changed clones; roughly two weeks about 16.4; four weeks 19.

Some clones are missing from TCRdb's copy, which holds only in-frame ones; the method was immunoSEQ multiplex PCR. The sample contains about 91,000 clones, almost 90% of which appear only once. The specimen was blood. The receptor's source is a person aged 18 to 70 in good health. The rearrangement joins TRBV18 to TRBJ2-7; 10 nucleotides match TRBD1. CDR3 protein: CASSPQGQGTYEQYF. CDR3 coding DNA: TGTGCCAGCTCACCACAGGGACAGGGGACCTACGAGCAGTACTTC.